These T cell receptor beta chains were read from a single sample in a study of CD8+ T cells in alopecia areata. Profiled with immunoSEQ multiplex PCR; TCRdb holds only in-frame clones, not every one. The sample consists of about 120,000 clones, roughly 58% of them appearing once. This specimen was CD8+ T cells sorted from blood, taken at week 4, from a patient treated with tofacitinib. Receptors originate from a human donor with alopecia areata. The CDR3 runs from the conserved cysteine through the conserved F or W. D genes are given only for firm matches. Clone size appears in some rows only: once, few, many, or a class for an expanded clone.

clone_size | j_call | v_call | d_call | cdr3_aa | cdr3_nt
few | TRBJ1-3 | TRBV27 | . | CASSRILGNTIYF | TGTGCCAGCAGCCGAATCCTCGGAAACACCATATATTTT
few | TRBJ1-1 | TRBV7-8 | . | CASSPSRVNTEAFF | TGTGCCAGCAGCCCCAGTCGGGTGAACACTGAAGCTTTCTTT
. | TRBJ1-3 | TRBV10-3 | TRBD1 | CAISFGTADSGNTIYF | TGTGCCATCAGTTTCGGGACAGCGGACTCTGGAAACACCATATATTTT
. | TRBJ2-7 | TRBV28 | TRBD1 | CASSLNTGEDEQYF | TGTGCCAGCAGCCTAAATACAGGGGAAGACGAGCAGTACTTC
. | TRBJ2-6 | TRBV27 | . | CASTLVGSGANVLTF | TGTGCCAGCACCTTAGTGGGGTCTGGGGCCAACGTCCTGACTTTC
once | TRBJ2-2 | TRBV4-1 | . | CAPPQCRADTGELFF | TGCGCCCCCCCACAGTGCCGGGCGGACACCGGGGAGCTGTTTTTT
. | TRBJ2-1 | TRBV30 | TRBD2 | CARGAGGPEEQFF | TGTGCCCGGGGAGCGGGGGGGCCAGAGGAGCAGTTCTTC
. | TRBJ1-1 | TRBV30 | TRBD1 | CEMALGQGFTEAFF | TGTGAGATGGCCCTCGGACAGGGGTTCACTGAAGCTTTCTTT
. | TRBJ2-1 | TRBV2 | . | CASWTVTYNEQFF | TGTGCCAGTTGGACTGTTACCTACAATGAGCAGTTCTTC
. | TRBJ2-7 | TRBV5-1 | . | CASSLAPSGYEQYF | TGCGCCAGCAGCTTGGCCCCATCGGGGTACGAGCAGTACTTC
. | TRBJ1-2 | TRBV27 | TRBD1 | CASSPGQTNYGYTF | TGTGCCAGCAGCCCGGGACAGACTAACTATGGCTACACCTTC
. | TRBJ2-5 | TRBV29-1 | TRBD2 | CSVEAGGPETQYF | TGCAGCGTTGAAGCGGGGGGTCCGGAGACCCAGTACTTC
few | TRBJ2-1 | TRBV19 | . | CASSIAATRYNEQFF | TGTGCCAGTAGTATAGCGGCGACGCGATACAATGAGCAGTTCTTC
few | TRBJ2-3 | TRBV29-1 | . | CSVAGGIDGTDTQYF | TGCAGCGTTGCTGGAGGGATTGATGGCACAGATACGCAGTATTTT
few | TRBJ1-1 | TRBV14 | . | CASSPLGYTEAFF | TGTGCCAGCAGCCCGCTGGGGTACACTGAAGCTTTCTTT
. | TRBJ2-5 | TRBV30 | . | CAWSVLGGETQYF | TGTGCCTGGAGTGTACTAGGAGGAGAGACCCAGTACTTC
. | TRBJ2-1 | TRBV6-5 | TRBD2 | CASSQASGDNEQFF | TGTGCCAGCTCCCAGGCTAGCGGCGACAATGAGCAGTTCTTC
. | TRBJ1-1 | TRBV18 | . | CASSPQGGNTEAFF | TGTGCCAGCTCACCCCAGGGTGGGAACACTGAAGCTTTCTTT
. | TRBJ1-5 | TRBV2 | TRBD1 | CASSVMGTGGSNQPQHF | TGTGCCAGCAGTGTTATGGGGACAGGTGGTAGCAATCAGCCCCAGCATTTT
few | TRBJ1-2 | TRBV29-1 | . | CSGGPLGYYGYTF | TGCAGCGGAGGACCCTTAGGTTACTATGGCTACACCTTC
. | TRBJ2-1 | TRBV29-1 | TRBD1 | CSVRTGSSNEQFF | TGCAGCGTAAGGACAGGGTCGTCCAATGAGCAGTTCTTC
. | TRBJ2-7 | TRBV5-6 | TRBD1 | CASSLGNRGQGYYEQYF | TGTGCCAGCAGCTTGGGGAATAGAGGACAGGGGTACTACGAGCAGTACTTC
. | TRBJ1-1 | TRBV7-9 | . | CASSLARTYTEAFF | TGTGCCAGCAGCTTAGCGAGAACCTACACTGAAGCTTTCTTT
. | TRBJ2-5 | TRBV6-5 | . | CASSYRAPQETQYF | TGTGCCAGCAGTTACAGGGCCCCCCAAGAGACCCAGTACTTC
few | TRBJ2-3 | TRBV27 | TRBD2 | CASLAGGSTDTQYF | TGTGCCAGCTTAGCGGGGGGAAGCACAGATACGCAGTATTTT
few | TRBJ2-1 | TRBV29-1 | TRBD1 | CSTRTGETQFF | TGCAGCACGAGGACAGGAGAAACCCAGTTCTTC
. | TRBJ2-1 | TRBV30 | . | CAWSEGLGLYNEQFF | TGTGCCTGGAGTGAAGGACTGGGTCTCTACAATGAGCAGTTCTTC
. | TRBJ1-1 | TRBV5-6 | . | CASSLAGSRGQEAFF | TGTGCCAGCAGCTTGGCCGGGTCGCGTGGACAAGAAGCTTTCTTT
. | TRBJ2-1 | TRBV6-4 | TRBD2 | CASSDSPGGEAYNEQFF | TGTGCCAGCAGTGACTCACCGGGAGGGGAAGCCTACAATGAGCAGTTCTTC
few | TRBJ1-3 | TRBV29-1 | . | CSSRFGNTIYF | TGCAGCTCCCGTTTCGGAAACACCATATATTTT
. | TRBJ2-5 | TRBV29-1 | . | CSVELLAAPQETQYF | TGCAGCGTTGAGCTTTTAGCAGCTCCGCAAGAGACCCAGTACTTC
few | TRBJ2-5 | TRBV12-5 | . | CASGLPQETQYF | TGTGCTAGTGGTTTGCCACAAGAGACCCAGTACTTC
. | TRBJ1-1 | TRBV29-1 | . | CSVDGTAPFMNTEAFF | TGCAGCGTCGATGGAACAGCGCCCTTTATGAACACTGAAGCTTTCTTT
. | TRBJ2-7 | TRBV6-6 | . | CASRSGKDEQYF | TGTGCCAGCAGGTCTGGGAAGGACGAGCAGTACTTC
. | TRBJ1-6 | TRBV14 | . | CASSQGGSPLHF | TGTGCCAGCAGCCAGGGTGGTTCACCCCTCCACTTT
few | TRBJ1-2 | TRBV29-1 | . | CSADYGYTF | TGCAGCGCCGACTATGGCTACACCTTC
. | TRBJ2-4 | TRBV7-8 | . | CASSHPPKNIQYF | TGTGCCAGCAGCCACCCGCCGAAAAACATTCAGTACTTC
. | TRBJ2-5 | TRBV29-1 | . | CSVNGVLQGLQETQYF | TGCAGCGTTAACGGCGTGTTACAAGGTCTACAAGAGACCCAGTACTTC
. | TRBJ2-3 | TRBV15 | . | CATSRLTESTDTQYF | TGTGCCACCAGCAGACTAACAGAGTCCACAGATACGCAGTATTTT
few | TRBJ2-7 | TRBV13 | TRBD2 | CASSFSGGAYEQYF | TGTGCCAGCAGCTTTAGCGGGGGGGCCTACGAGCAGTACTTC
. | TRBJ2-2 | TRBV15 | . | CATSRDTGELFF | TGTGCCACCAGCAGAGATACCGGGGAGCTGTTTTTT
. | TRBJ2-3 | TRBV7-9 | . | CASSYIGDISTDTQYF | TGTGCCAGCAGCTACATTGGGGACATAAGCACAGATACGCAGTATTTT
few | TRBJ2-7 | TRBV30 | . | CAWRVAGEQYF | TGTGCCTGGAGAGTAGCTGGGGAGCAGTACTTC
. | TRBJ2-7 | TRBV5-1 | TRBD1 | CASSLGDLAGQGIHEQYF | TGCGCCAGCAGCTTGGGGGACCTGGCAGGACAGGGGATCCACGAGCAGTACTTC
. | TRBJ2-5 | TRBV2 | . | CASRRTQETQYF | TGTGCCAGCAGGCGGACACAAGAGACCCAGTACTTC
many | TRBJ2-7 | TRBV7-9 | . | CAIDRNSYEQYF | TGTGCCATCGACAGGAATTCCTACGAGCAGTACTTC
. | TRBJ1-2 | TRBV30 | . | CAWMEGGHGYTF | TGTGCCTGGATGGAGGGCGGTCATGGCTACACCTTC
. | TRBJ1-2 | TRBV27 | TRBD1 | CASRPSTGYGYTF | TGTGCCAGCAGACCATCGACAGGGTATGGCTACACCTTC
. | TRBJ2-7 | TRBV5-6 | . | CASNLEGTYEQYF | TGTGCCAGCAACCTCGAAGGGACCTACGAGCAGTACTTC
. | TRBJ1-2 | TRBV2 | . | CARKGVKGYTF | TGTGCCCGAAAAGGGGTGAAAGGCTACACCTTC
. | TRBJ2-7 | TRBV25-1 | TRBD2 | CASSEGTNPYEQYF | TGTGCCAGCAGTGAGGGGACTAACCCCTACGAGCAGTACTTC
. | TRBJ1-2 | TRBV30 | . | CAWSAQSNYGYTF | TGTGCCTGGAGTGCTCAGAGTAACTATGGCTACACCTTC
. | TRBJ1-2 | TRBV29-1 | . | CSVLGRGDVDSYGYTF | TGCAGCGTCCTTGGCAGGGGAGACGTGGATAGCTATGGCTACACCTTC
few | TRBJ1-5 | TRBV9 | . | CASSVASSSSNQPQHF | TGTGCCAGCAGCGTAGCCAGTTCCTCTAGCAATCAGCCCCAGCATTTT